A single TCR beta chain is shown here with its context. Germline V gene sequence: CDR1 SQVTM, CDR2 ANQGSEA. The trim removed 3 bases at V and 0 bases at J, leaving 8 bases unmatched. The CDR3 totals 17 residues. Here immunoSEQ multiplex PCR was the method, and the copy in TCRdb shows in-frame clones only, minus some. The sample comprises 100,000 to 150,000 clones, approximately 90% of which are singletons, and roughly a quarter rests with the top ten. This entry is derived from a study of blood T cell repertoires in COVID-19. This clonotype was obtained from a man between 65 and 85 years old with active or convalescent COVID-19. The sample comprised peripheral blood. The V call is TRBV29-1, the J call TRBJ2-1, with 10 bases fitting TRBD2. CDR3 loop: CSVDASGRASSYNEQFF. CDR3 sequence (DNA): TGCAGCGTTGATGCAAGCGGGAGGGCAAGCTCCTACAATGAGCAGTTCTTC.